This T cell receptor beta chain was found in a study of blood T cell repertoires in COVID-19. Study information: The United States, Italy and Spain were the sources of the acute and convalescent COVID-19 samples. The analysed material was cDNA or gDNA that came from T cells, B-cell-depleted T cells, or PBMCs.

In germline, CDR1 is MRHNA, CDR2 SNTAGT. The CDR3 has 12 amino acids. The V and J ends lost 10 bases and 6 bases, in that order; junction bases with no gene match: 9. As handled by the study authors: The assay estimated nucleated cells by amplifying reference gene primers. Sequencing used immunoSEQ multiplex PCR; TCRdb keeps in-frame clones, though not all of them. Clone size and V and J calls were adopted from that table, with D and trimming inferred from the DNA. The sample holds around 130,000 clones; 75% to 90% are singletons and the top ten take more than 15%. This chain joins TRBV6-4 and TRBJ2-7, with 7 nucleotides matching TRBD1. Sequenced sample: peripheral blood. The sequence was obtained from a man in his fifties or sixties with active or convalescent COVID-19. CDR3 nucleotide sequence: TGTGCCAAGTGGACAGGCGAAGGCGAGCAGTACTTC. Translation: CAKWTGEGEQYF.